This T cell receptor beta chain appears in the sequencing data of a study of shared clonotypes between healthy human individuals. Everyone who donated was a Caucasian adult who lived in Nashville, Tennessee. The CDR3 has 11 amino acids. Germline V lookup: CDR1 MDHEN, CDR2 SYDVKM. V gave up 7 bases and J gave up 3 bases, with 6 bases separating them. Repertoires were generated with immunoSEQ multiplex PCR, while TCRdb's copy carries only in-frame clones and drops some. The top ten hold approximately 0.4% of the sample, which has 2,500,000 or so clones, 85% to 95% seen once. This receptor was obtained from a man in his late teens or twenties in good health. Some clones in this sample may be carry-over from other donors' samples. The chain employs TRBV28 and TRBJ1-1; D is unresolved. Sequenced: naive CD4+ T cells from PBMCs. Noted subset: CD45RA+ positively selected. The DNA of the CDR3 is TGTGCCAGCACATCAGACACTGAAGCTTTCTTT. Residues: CASTSDTEAFF.